A selection of T cell receptor beta chains follows, all from one sample in a study of CD8 T cells in ankylosing spondylitis. TCRdb reprocessed the 5' RACE reads via MiXCR and lists one record per CDR3 protein. This sample has 670,000 or so distinct CDR3 sequences; under 20% occur once, and the top ten carry 19%. The sequenced sample consisted of blood, either unsorted or a sorted T cell fraction (not recorded which). These receptor sequences come from a male donor with ankylosing spondylitis. Each CDR3 is given with its conserved first and last residue. Each record gives: V gene, J gene, clone size, D gene, CDR3 protein, CDR3 DNA. D genes are given only for firm matches. The listing skips clone size in some rows; elsewhere it reads once, few, many or a size class.

>TRBV12-3/TRBV12-4|TRBJ1-1|many|.
CASSLTENTEAFF
TGTGCCAGCAGTTTGACCGAGAACACTGAAGCTTTCTTT
>TRBV12-3/TRBV12-4|TRBJ2-2|.|.
CASSLNRYLGGNTGELFF
TGTGCCAGCAGTTTAAACAGGTACCTCGGTGGGAACACCGGGGAGCTGTTTTTT
>TRBV28|TRBJ2-5|.|.
CASSPGDEETQYF
TGTGCCAGCAGCCCGGGAGACGAAGAGACCCAGTACTTC
>TRBV12-3/TRBV12-4|TRBJ2-1|.|TRBD2
CASSQGLGQFF
TGTGCCAGCAGTCAGGGACTAGGTCAGTTCTTC
>TRBV11-1|TRBJ1-3|many|.
CASNQAGGKASAGNTIYF
TGTGCCAGCAACCAAGCGGGGGGCAAAGCGTCCGCTGGAAACACCATATATTTT
>TRBV6-4|TRBJ2-2|many|TRBD2
CASSDSGRGGTGELFF
TGTGCCAGCAGTGACTCAGGGCGCGGGGGCACCGGGGAGCTGTTTTTT
>TRBV6-2/TRBV6-3|TRBJ2-5|few|.
CASTDRGGERETQYF
TGTGCCAGCACCGACAGAGGGGGAGAAAGGGAGACCCAGTACTTC
>TRBV4-3|TRBJ1-4|.|.
CASSQDKASREKLFF
TGCGCCAGCAGCCAAGATAAGGCTAGCAGGGAAAAACTGTTTTTT
>TRBV15|TRBJ2-7|.|.
CATSRDPNRGGYEQYF
TGTGCCACCAGCAGAGATCCCAACAGGGGGGGGTACGAGCAGTACTTC
>TRBV7-2|TRBJ1-2|.|TRBD1
CASRPLVADRAVGYTF
TGTGCCAGCAGACCATTAGTCGCCGACAGGGCCGTTGGCTACACCTTC
>TRBV10-1|TRBJ2-1|.|.
CASSESGRPEQFF
TGCGCCAGCAGTGAGTCAGGGCGTCCTGAGCAGTTCTTC
>TRBV4-1|TRBJ2-1|.|TRBD2
CASSQEVGLAGGQNEQFF
TGCGCCAGCAGCCAAGAGGTCGGACTAGCGGGGGGGCAAAATGAGCAGTTCTTC
>TRBV2|TRBJ2-6|.|.
CARKAGSGANVLTF
TGTGCCCGCAAAGCAGGATCTGGGGCCAACGTCCTGACTTTC
>TRBV7-9|TRBJ2-5|.|.
CASSLGSAGLRETQYF
TGTGCCAGCAGCTTAGGCTCCGCGGGACTCCGGGAGACCCAGTACTTC
>TRBV28|TRBJ2-6|many|TRBD1
CASSPTGAGANVLTF
TGTGCCAGCAGTCCAACAGGGGCTGGGGCCAACGTCCTGACTTTC
>TRBV2|TRBJ2-5|.|.
CASSDDWQQETQYF
TGTGCCAGCAGTGATGATTGGCAGCAAGAGACCCAGTACTTC
>TRBV4-1|TRBJ1-4|.|TRBD1
CASSQPTGLDRKLFF
TGCGCCAGCAGCCAACCGACAGGGCTTGATCGGAAACTGTTTTTT
>TRBV21-1|TRBJ1-1|few|.
CASSNNWESEAFF
TGTGCCAGCAGCAACAATTGGGAATCTGAAGCTTTCTTT
>TRBV5-1|TRBJ2-2|.|TRBD2
CASSPLGLAGTGTGELFF
TGCGCCAGCAGCCCTTTAGGACTAGCGGGGACTGGAACCGGGGAGCTGTTTTTT
>TRBV20-1|TRBJ1-1|many|TRBD1
CSAAPRQGGNTEAFF
TGCAGTGCGGCACCCCGACAGGGGGGGAACACTGAAGCTTTCTTT
>TRBV7-2|TRBJ1-2|.|.
CASSLAGGQGYGYTF
TGTGCCAGCAGCTTAGCTGGGGGGCAAGGCTATGGCTACACCTTC
>TRBV12-3/TRBV12-4|TRBJ1-2|few|.
CASSFGATGRNGYTF
TGTGCCAGCAGCTTCGGGGCGACAGGCAGGAATGGCTACACCTTC